The sequence of this T cell receptor (beta chain) was determined in a study of cytomegalovirus exposure and HLA in healthy donors. A note on this clone: What it binds is not known.

Study-level results: Some TCR beta chains (roughly 150 of them) were listed as cytomegalovirus-associated.

This CDR3 comprises 15 residues. The V end was cut by 0 bases, the J end by 3 bases, with 11 bases between. From germline, CDR1 is ENHRY and CDR2 SYGVKD. PCR primers comprised 60 Vbeta and 13 Jbeta primers. Using immunoSEQ multiplex PCR, the repertoire was profiled, and TCRdb retains in-frame clones only, with some absent. The sample has roughly 140,000 clones; more than 75% are singletons. This chain links TRBV10-3 with TRBJ1-2; D perhaps matches TRBD1 (5 bases). The TCR comes from a woman between 40 and 55 years old in good health and CMV-seropositive. Sequences were obtained from PBMCs. In DNA form, the CDR3 reads TGTGCCATCAGTGAGTCCCAGGGAACGTACTATGGCTACACCTTC. It codes for CAISESQGTYYGYTF.